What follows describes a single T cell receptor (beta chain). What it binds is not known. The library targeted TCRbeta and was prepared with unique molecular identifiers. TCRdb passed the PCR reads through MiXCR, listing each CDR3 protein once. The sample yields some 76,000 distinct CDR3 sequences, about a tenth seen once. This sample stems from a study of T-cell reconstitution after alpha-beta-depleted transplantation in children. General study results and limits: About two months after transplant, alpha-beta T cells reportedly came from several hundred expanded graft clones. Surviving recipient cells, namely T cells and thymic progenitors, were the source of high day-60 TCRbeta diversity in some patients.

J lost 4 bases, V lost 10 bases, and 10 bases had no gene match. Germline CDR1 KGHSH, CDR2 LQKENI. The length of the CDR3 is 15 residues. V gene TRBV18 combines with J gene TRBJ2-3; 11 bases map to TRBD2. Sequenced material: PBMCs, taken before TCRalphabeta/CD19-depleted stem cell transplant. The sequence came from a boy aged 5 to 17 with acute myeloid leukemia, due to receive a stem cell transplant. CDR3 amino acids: CATHRLAGFSDTQYF. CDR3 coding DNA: TGTGCCACTCATCGACTAGCGGGGTTTTCAGATACGCAGTATTTT.